These 20 T cell receptor beta chains came from one sample sequenced in a study of T-cell memory formation after mild COVID-19. TCRdb re-derived calls from the 5' RACE reads in MiXCR, one entry per CDR3 protein. The sample consists of roughly 150,000 distinct CDR3 sequences, less than 25% of them appearing once. The sequenced sample was PBMCs or a T cell subset sorted from them (not recorded which). The source is an adult woman who had mild COVID-19 (a few samples of this study predate the infection). Cell type and time point are not known.

This clonotype was picked up many times. The gene calls are TRBV15 and TRBJ2-3; TRBD1 matches 8 bases. Germline CDR1 LNHNV, CDR2 YYDKDF (reference sequence). The trim removed 9 bases at V and 6 bases at J, leaving 8 bases unmatched. The CDR3 loop spans 13 amino acids. The CDR3 loop reads CATYTTGGDTQYF. CDR3 nucleotide sequence: TGTGCCACATATACCACAGGGGGGGATACGCAGTATTTT. The full variable domain, in which reference TRBV15 and TRBJ2-3 provide the parts outside the CDR3, is DAMVIQNPRYQVTQFGKPVTLSCSQTLNHNVMYWYQQKSSQAPKLLFHYYDKDFNNEADTPDNFQSRRPNTSFCFLDIRSPGLGDTAMYLCATYTTGGDTQYFGPGTRLTVL.

This clonotype was seen repeatedly, ten times or more. The V call is TRBV6-1, the J call TRBJ2-3, with 10 bases that match TRBD1. V was clipped by 3 bases and J by 1 base; unmatched bases: 1. Germline lookup yields CDR1 MNHNS and CDR2 SASEGT. This CDR3 has 15 amino acids. As DNA, the CDR3 is TGTGCCAGCAGTGATGGGACAGGGGGCACAGATACGCAGTATTTT. This sequence encodes CASSDGTGGTDTQYF.

This clonotype has more than one count but fewer than ten. This chain links TRBV6-6 with TRBJ2-7, with D hard to call. The V gene lost 4 bases and the J gene lost 3 bases, with 7 bases spanning the gap. Germline values: CDR1 MNHNY, CDR2 SVGAGI (reference sequence). This CDR3 is 12 amino acids long. CDR3 sequence reads: CASSSAIYEQYF. In nucleotides, the CDR3 is TGTGCCAGCAGTTCCGCGATCTACGAGCAGTACTTC.

J is TRBJ2-7 and V is TRBV2, with D tentatively TRBD1 (8 bases). The V and J ends lost 6 bases and 3 bases respectively, with 15 bases between them. In germline, CDR1 is SNHLY, CDR2 FYNNEI. CDR3 length: 14 residues. CDR3 residues: CASRGEGQDYEQYF. The DNA of the CDR3 is TGTGCCAGCAGGGGGGAGGGACAGGACTACGAGCAGTACTTC.

This clonotype showed up just a few times. The J gene is TRBJ1-4, the V gene TRBV6-5; TRBD1 might be the D (6 bases). Trimming removed 2 bases from V and 6 bases from J, with 7 bases in between. This CDR3 contains 13 residues. CDR1 and CDR2 from the germline V gene are MNHEY and SVGAGI. The CDR3 bases are TGTGCCAGCAGTTACAGGACAGATGAAAAACTGTTTTTT. It translates to CASSYRTDEKLFF.

The CDR3 region has the DNA TGTGCCAGCAGCGCTAGCGGGGGCAACACAGATACGCAGTATTTT. Amino acids: CASSASGGNTDTQYF. This chain joins TRBV12-3 or TRBV12-4 and TRBJ2-3; 10 nucleotides match TRBD2. This CDR3 is 15 amino acids long. V lost 6 bases and J lost 2; bases outside the gene matches: 5.

This clonotype has a handful of counts. The chain links TRBV7-2 to TRBJ2-3, with D tentatively TRBD2 (7 bases). CDR1 is SGHTA and CDR2 is FQGNSA in the germline V gene. Trimming took 5 bases from V and 6 from J, leaving 21 bases between them. The CDR3 has 16 residues. For the CDR3, the DNA is TGTGCCAGCAGCACCCCCCTGGGGGGGGCCGGGGATACGCAGTATTTT. This sequence encodes CASSTPLGGAGDTQYF. The variable domain in full, completed from reference TRBV7-2 and TRBJ2-3, reads GAGVSQSPSNKVTEKGKDVELRCDPISGHTALYWYRQSLGQGLEFLIYFQGNSAPDKSGLPSDRFSAERTGGSVSTLTIQRTQQEDSAVYLCASSTPLGGAGDTQYFGPGTRLTVL.

The rearrangement joins TRBV4-3 to TRBJ2-2; no clear D gene. Germline V CDR1 and CDR2: LGHNA, YSLEER. Trimming pared 0 bases from V and 1 base from J, leaving 9 bases between. The CDR3 loop spans 16 amino acids. In DNA form, the CDR3 reads TGCGCCAGCAGCCAAGAATACGACGAGAACACCGGGGAGCTGTTTTTT. This codes for CASSQEYDENTGELFF.

In this sample, this clonotype turned up a few times. J is TRBJ2-7 and V is TRBV12-3 or TRBV12-4; D tentatively fits TRBD1 or TRBD2 (6 bases each). The CDR3 covers 17 residues. The germline V and J ends were trimmed by 5 bases and 3 bases, with 23 bases remaining between them. The CDR3 here is CASSHLYTGALFYEQYF. CDR3 sequence (DNA): TGTGCCAGCAGTCATCTATACACGGGGGCTCTGTTCTACGAGCAGTACTTC.

There are many counts of this clonotype. This sequence joins TRBV7-3 and TRBJ2-1; 14 nucleotides match TRBD2. Germline lookup yields CDR1 SGHTA and CDR2 FQGTGA. The length of the CDR3 is 17 residues. The V segment lost 5 bases and the J segment 5 bases; nucleotides outside the gene matches: 8. CDR3 region: CASSPTSGGASDNEQFF. In nucleotides, the CDR3 is TGTGCCAGCAGCCCGACTAGCGGGGGGGCTAGCGACAATGAGCAGTTCTTC.

This clonotype was counted at least ten times. The gene calls are TRBV27 and TRBJ2-2; 9 bases fit TRBD2. J was trimmed by 4 bases and V by 5 bases; bases with no gene match: 8. The CDR3 is 16 residues long. CDR1 is MNHEY, CDR2 SMNVEV, per germline (reference sequence). The CDR3 DNA reads TGTGCCAGCAGTGGGGAGCGGGAGGTCGGCACCGGGGAGCTGTTTTTT. Protein sequence: CASSGEREVGTGELFF.

The chain joins TRBV29-1 to TRBJ1-1; 8 positions match TRBD1. The CDR3 covers 18 residues. Germline V gene sequence: CDR1 SQVTM, CDR2 ANQGSEA. With 1 base clipped from V and 0 bases from J, the junction kept 13 bases outside the gene matches. The chain's CDR3 is CSVEVGFWTGQMNTEAFF. In DNA form, the CDR3 reads TGCAGCGTTGAAGTCGGCTTCTGGACAGGGCAAATGAACACTGAAGCTTTCTTT.

The chain's CDR3 is CATSQGGSNQPQHF. The CDR3 nucleotides read TGTGCCACCAGCCAGGGGGGGAGCAATCAGCCCCAGCATTTT. This chain uses TRBV15 with TRBJ1-5; 7 nucleotides align to TRBD1. Germline V gene data show CDR1 as LNHNV and CDR2 as YYDKDF (reference sequence). The J segment lost 1 base and the V segment lost 5 bases, leaving 2 bases of the junction unmatched. This CDR3 contains 14 residues.

This chain connects TRBV2 to TRBJ2-1; TRBD2 aligns across 7 bases. V trimming: 8 bases; J trimming: 9 bases; junction bases outside the gene matches: 10. The CDR3 consists of 13 residues. Germline values: CDR1 SNHLY, CDR2 FYNNEI. The CDR3 sequence is CASRDYADGEQFF. The DNA of the CDR3 is TGTGCCAGCCGGGACTACGCGGACGGTGAGCAGTTCTTC. The full variable domain, completed using reference TRBV2 and TRBJ2-1, is EPEVTQTPSHQVTQMGQEVILRCVPISNHLYFYWYRQILGQKVEFLVSFYNNEISEKSEIFDDQFSVERPDGSNFTLKIRSTKLEDSAMYFCASRDYADGEQFFGPGTRLTVL.

This clonotype was counted between two and nine times. The V and J genes are TRBV2 and TRBJ2-6; D is unresolved. Per germline, CDR1 SNHLY and CDR2 FYNNEI. The V and J ends lost 2 bases and 3 bases respectively, with 17 bases between them. CDR3 length: 18 amino acids. CDR3 DNA sequence: TGTGCCAGCAGTGAAAGCTCCGCGCAGATAAATGGGGCCAACGTCCTGACTTTC. Protein product: CASSESSAQINGANVLTF.

The gene calls are TRBV4-2 and TRBJ2-3; TRBD2 agrees at 11 bases. CDR3 length equals 18 residues. Germline trimming cut 4 bases from V and 0 bases from J; bases unmatched to any gene: 9. Germline CDR1 and CDR2: LGHNA and YNFKEQ. DNA of the CDR3: TGTGCCAGCAGCCCACGACTAGCGGGGAGCCCCAGCACAGATACGCAGTATTTT. Translating gives CASSPRLAGSPSTDTQYF.

J is TRBJ2-2 and V is TRBV2; D not certain. V gave up 8 bases and J gave up 2 bases, with 9 bases separating them. This CDR3 comprises 13 residues. Germline V gene lookup returns CDR1 SNHLY and CDR2 FYNNEI. This chain's CDR3 is CASVPVNTGELFF. In DNA, the CDR3 is TGTGCCAGCGTACCAGTCAACACCGGGGAGCTGTTTTTT. The entire variable domain, with the rest obtained from reference TRBV2 and TRBJ2-2, is as follows: EPEVTQTPSHQVTQMGQEVILRCVPISNHLYFYWYRQILGQKVEFLVSFYNNEISEKSEIFDDQFSVERPDGSNFTLKIRSTKLEDSAMYFCASVPVNTGELFFGEGSRLTVL.

This clonotype was seen only a few times. This sequence joins TRBV10-3 and TRBJ2-3, with TRBD2 matching over 7 bases. After removal of 7 bases from V and 0 bases from J, the junction contained 4 bases not matched to a gene. This CDR3 comprises 14 residues. CDR1 and CDR2 from the germline V gene are ENHRY and SYGVKD. The CDR3 region has the DNA TGTGCCATCAAGAGCGGGATTAGCACAGATACGCAGTATTTT. Its translation is CAIKSGISTDTQYF.

This clonotype showed up just a few times. The rearrangement joins TRBV7-9 to TRBJ2-2; TRBD1 aligns across 10 bases. V lost 5 bases to trimming and J lost 4 bases; unmatched junction nucleotides: 13. The germline CDR1 and CDR2 sequences are SEHNR and FQNEAQ (reference sequence). CDR3 size: 18 residues. The CDR3 DNA sequence: TGTGCCAGCAGCACGGGACAGGGGATAAGGGTTGGCACCGGGGAGCTGTTTTTT. It codes for CASSTGQGIRVGTGELFF.

This clonotype was seen only a few times. The V call is TRBV20-1, the J call TRBJ2-7; D tentatively reads TRBD1 or TRBD2 (5 bases each). This CDR3 region has 15 residues. CDR1 and CDR2 from the germline V gene are DFQATT and SNEGSKA (reference sequence). The V gene lost 4 bases and the J gene lost 4 bases, with 20 bases spanning the gap. Here the CDR3 DNA reads TGCAGTGCTACCGTAAGGGACCTACCGGCGTACGAGCAGTACTTC. This sequence encodes CSATVRDLPAYEQYF.